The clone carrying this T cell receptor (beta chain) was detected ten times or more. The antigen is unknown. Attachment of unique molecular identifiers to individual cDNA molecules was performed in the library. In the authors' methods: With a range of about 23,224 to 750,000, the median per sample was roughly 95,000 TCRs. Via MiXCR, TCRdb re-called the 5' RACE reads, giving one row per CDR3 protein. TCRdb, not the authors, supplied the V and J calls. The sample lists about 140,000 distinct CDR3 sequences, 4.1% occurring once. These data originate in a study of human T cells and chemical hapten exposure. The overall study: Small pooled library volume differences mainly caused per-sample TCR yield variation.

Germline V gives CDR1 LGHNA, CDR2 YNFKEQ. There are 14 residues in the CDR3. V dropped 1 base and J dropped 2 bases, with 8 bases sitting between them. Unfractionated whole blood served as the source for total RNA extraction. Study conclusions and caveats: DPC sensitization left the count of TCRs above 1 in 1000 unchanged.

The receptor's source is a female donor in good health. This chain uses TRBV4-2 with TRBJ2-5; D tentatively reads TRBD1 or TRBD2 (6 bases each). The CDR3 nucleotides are TGTGCCAGCAGCCAAGGAGGGGGGCAAGAGACCCAGTACTTC. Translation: CASSQGGGQETQYF.